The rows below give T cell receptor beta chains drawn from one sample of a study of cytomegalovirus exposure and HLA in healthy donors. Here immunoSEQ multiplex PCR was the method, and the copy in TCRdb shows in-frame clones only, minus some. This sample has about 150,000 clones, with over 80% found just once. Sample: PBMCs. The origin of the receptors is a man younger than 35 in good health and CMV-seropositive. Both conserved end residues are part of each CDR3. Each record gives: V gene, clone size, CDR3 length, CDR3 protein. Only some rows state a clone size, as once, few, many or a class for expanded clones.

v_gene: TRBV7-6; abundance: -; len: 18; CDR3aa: CASSSTGKTSGESYEQYF
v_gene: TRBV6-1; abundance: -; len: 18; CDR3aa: CASSDQRGGVSGANVLTF
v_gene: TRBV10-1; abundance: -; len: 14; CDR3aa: CASSESLTGLGYTF
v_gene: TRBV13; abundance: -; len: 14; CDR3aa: CASSSRGETGELFF
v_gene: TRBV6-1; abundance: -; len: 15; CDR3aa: CASSLTGSRTDTQYF
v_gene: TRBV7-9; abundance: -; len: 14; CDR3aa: CASSPEWGDPEAFF
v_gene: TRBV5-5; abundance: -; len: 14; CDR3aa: CASRFGTGTYEQYF
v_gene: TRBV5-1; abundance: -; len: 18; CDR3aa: CASSLDLAGGPRGETQYF
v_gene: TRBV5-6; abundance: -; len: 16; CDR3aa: CASSLLYPSGTYEQYF
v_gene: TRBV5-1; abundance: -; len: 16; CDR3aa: CASSPGTGGSEHEQFF
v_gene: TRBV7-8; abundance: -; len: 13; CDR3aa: CASTVGQGNGYTF
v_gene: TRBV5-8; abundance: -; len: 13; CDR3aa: CASSFEREASYTF
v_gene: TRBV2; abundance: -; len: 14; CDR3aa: CASHLGGTNEKLFF
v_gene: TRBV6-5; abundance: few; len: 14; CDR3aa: CASSYSKRGEKLFF
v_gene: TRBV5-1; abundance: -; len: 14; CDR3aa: CASSSLASPGELFF
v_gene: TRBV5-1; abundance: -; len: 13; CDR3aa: CASSPGTEGEQYF
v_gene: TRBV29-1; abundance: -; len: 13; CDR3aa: CSAQQGLGNEQFF
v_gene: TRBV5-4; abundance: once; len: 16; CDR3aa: CASSPSGRGGGETQYF
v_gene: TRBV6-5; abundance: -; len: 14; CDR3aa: CASSAFGGADTQYF
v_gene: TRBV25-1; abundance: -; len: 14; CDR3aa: CASSLQGGNTEAFF
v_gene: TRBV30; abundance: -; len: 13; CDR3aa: CAWEGASYSPLHF
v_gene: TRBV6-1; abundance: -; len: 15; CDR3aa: CASSVMRQGGHEQFF
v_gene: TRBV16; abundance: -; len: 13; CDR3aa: CASSPRFTGELFF
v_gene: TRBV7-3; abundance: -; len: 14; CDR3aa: CASKEGLGYNEQFF
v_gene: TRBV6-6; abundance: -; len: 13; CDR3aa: CASSQGGVTEAFF
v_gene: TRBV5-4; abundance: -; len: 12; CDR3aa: CASTLRGDTQYF
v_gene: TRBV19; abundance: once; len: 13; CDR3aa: CASKGESNQPQHF
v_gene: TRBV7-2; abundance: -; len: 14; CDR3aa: CASSLGGGSYEQYF
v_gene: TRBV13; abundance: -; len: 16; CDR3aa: CASSHKDTQSSYEQYF
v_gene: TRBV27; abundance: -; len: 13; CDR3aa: CASSRGTGDEQYF
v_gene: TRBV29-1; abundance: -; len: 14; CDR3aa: CSVGGSLMNTEAFF
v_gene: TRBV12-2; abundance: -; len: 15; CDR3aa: CASRGGMVGNSPLHF
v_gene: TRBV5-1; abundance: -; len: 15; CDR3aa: CASSLEEGLAREQFF
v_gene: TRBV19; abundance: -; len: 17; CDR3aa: CASSIGPSGRFTETQYF
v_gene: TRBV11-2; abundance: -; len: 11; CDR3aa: CASSFGESAFF
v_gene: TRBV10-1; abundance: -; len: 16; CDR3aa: CARRDRDWIDSEGYTF
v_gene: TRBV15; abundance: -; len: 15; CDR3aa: CATSRDGLTGQPQHF
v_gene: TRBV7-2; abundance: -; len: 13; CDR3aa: CASSPPGNQPQHF
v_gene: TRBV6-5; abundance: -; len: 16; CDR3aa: CASSWGLAGVADTQYF
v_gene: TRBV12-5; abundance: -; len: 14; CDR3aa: CASGPTGSNQPQHF